The 30 T cell receptor beta chains given below trace back to one sample, sequenced in a study of cytomegalovirus exposure and HLA in healthy donors (dated by TCRdb to between 2016 and 2019). The library was prepared using the immunoSEQ multiplex PCR assay. For the multiplex PCR, a mixture combining 60 forward primers for TCR Vbeta segments and 13 reverse primers for TCR Jbeta segments was used. Not all clones reach the TCRdb copy of this immuneACCESS table, which keeps in-frame sequences only. Checked studies attribute under half of the gap to unresolved V genes and leave the rest unexplained. Present in this sample are 95,000 to 110,000 clones, roughly 72% of which were seen just once. The top ten clonotypes cover approximately 5.3% of the sample. The specimen was PBMCs. The receptors derive from a woman under 30 in good health and CMV-seropositive.

This clone was detected a few times. V is TRBV11-2 and J is TRBJ2-7, with TRBD2 identical over 9 bases. Germline CDR1 SGHAT, CDR2 FQNNGV. CDR3 length: 16 residues. The junction had 15 bases not matched to a gene; V was cut back by 5 bases and J by 7 bases. Here the CDR3 reads CASSPRVAGVDWEQYF. Here the CDR3 DNA reads TGTGCCAGCAGCCCCCGGGTAGCGGGAGTTGATTGGGAGCAGTACTTC. Drawing the rest from reference TRBV11-2 and TRBJ2-7, the complete variable domain is EAGVAQSPRYKIIEKRQSVAFWCNPISGHATLYWYQQILGQGPKLLIQFQNNGVVDDSQLPKDRFSAERLKGVDSTLKIQPAKLEDSAVYLCASSPRVAGVDWEQYFGPGTRLTVT.

V gene TRBV28 combines with J gene TRBJ2-2; no definite D call. V was cut by 3 bases and J by 4 bases, with 12 bases left in between. Germline V gene data show CDR1 as MDHEN and CDR2 as SYDVKM. The CDR3 runs 15 residues. CDR3 DNA sequence: TGTGCCAGCAGTTTGTCCTGGGCGAGCACCGGGGAGCTGTTTTTT. Encoded protein: CASSLSWASTGELFF.

The chain couples TRBV28 to TRBJ2-1; 10 nucleotides line up with TRBD2. The junction had 8 bases not matched to a gene; V was cut back by 7 bases and J by 8 bases. In germline, CDR1 is MDHEN, CDR2 SYDVKM. CDR3 size: 14 residues. CDR3 loop: CASTPALAGYEQFF. In nucleotides, the CDR3 is TGTGCCAGCACCCCGGCACTAGCGGGATATGAGCAGTTCTTC.

The CDR3 DNA reads as TGTGCCAGCACGGTAGTTGGGGGCCCCCTCGAGCAGTACGTC. Amino acid sequence: CASTVVGGPLEQYV. The rearrangement links TRBV6-1 to TRBJ2-7; the D gene is possibly TRBD1 (6 bases). Germline V gene sequence: CDR1 MNHNS, CDR2 SASEGT. V lost 7 bases, J lost 6 bases, and 19 bases lay in between. The CDR3 runs to 14 residues.

This clone was recorded only once. The V call is TRBV6-5, the J call TRBJ1-4; possible D gene TRBD1, 5 bases. The length of the CDR3 is 14 residues. The germline gives CDR1 MNHEY, CDR2 SVGAGI. V lost 6 bases and J lost 0, with 8 bases in between. The DNA for the CDR3 is TGTGCCAGCAGAGCAGGGACAACTAATGAAAAACTGTTTTTT. Its translation: CASRAGTTNEKLFF.

This clone has more than one count but fewer than ten. The chain has TRBV4-1 and TRBJ2-7, with 12 bases matching TRBD2. The CDR3 consists of 16 residues. CDR1 and CDR2 from the germline V gene are MGHRA and YSYEKL. Losses at the gene ends were 1 base for V and 4 bases for J; bases not matched to a gene: 5. The CDR3 here is CASSQGLAGVLYEQYF. CDR3 DNA sequence: TGCGCCAGCAGCCAAGGACTAGCGGGAGTTCTTTACGAGCAGTACTTC.

The genes are TRBV27 and TRBJ2-7, with a tentative D call TRBD1 (5 bases). V lost 6 bases and J lost 3, with 12 bases in between. The CDR3 is 13 residues long. CDR1 and CDR2 from the germline V gene are MNHEY and SMNVEV (reference sequence). The CDR3 sequence is CASSPAGFYEQYF. The CDR3, as DNA: TGTGCCAGCAGCCCTGCAGGGTTCTACGAGCAGTACTTC.

The rearrangement uses TRBV18 and TRBJ1-2; the match to TRBD1 covers 8 bases. The germline gives CDR1 KGHSH, CDR2 LQKENI. This CDR3 spans 15 amino acids. J was trimmed by 3 bases and V by 3 bases; bases with no gene match: 6. The CDR3 region is CASSPTAGGDYGYTF. In nucleotides, the CDR3 is TGTGCCAGCTCACCGACGGCAGGGGGCGACTATGGCTACACCTTC.

The chain combines TRBV5-1 with TRBJ1-2, with unresolved D. This CDR3 spans 12 amino acids. Germline CDR1 and CDR2: SGHRS and YFSETQ. Trimming cost V 3 bases and J 8 bases, with 11 bases left between them. The CDR3 DNA follows: TGCGCCAGCAGCTACTCGGGAGCGGGCTACACCTTC. This translates into CASSYSGAGYTF.

V and J are TRBV9 and TRBJ1-6, with TRBD1 as a possible D gene (6 bases). CDR1 SGDLS and CDR2 YYNGEE come from the germline V gene. Trimming left V 0 bases short and J 5 bases short, with 12 bases between. This CDR3 has 16 amino acids. CDR3 in amino acids: CASSVGGGLNNSPLHF. The CDR3 region has the DNA TGTGCCAGCAGCGTAGGGGGGGGCTTAAATAATTCACCCCTCCACTTT.

The V and J genes are TRBV9 and TRBJ2-2; 10 bases are a match to TRBD2. The trim removed 4 bases at V and 5 bases at J, leaving 5 bases unmatched. The CDR3 consists of 15 residues. Germline loops: CDR1 SGDLS, CDR2 YYNGEE. The CDR3 region is CASSSMTSGTGELFF. CDR3 bases: TGTGCCAGCAGCTCCATGACTAGCGGGACCGGGGAGCTGTTTTTT.

The chain carries TRBV5-1 and TRBJ2-5; possible D gene TRBD2, 5 bases. Looked up from germline, CDR1 is SGHRS and CDR2 is YFSETQ. CDR3 length equals 14 residues. V was shortened by 2 bases and J by 2 bases, with 10 bases between the two germline ends. The chain's CDR3 is CASSFTAEQETQYF. Written as DNA, the CDR3 is TGCGCCAGCAGCTTTACAGCGGAGCAAGAGACCCAGTACTTC.

The CDR3 region has the DNA TGTGCCAGCAGAAGAATAGCGGGAGTAAGCACAGATACGCAGTATTTT. This sequence encodes CASRRIAGVSTDTQYF. The V call is TRBV27, the J call TRBJ2-3; 9 bases agree with TRBD2. V was clipped by 6 bases and J by 0 bases; unmatched bases: 7. This CDR3 contains 16 residues. The germline V gene encodes CDR1 MNHEY and CDR2 SMNVEV (reference sequence).

This rearrangement joins TRBV6-1 to TRBJ2-7; no clear D. Germline CDR1 and CDR2: MNHNS and SASEGT. V dropped 7 bases and J dropped 3 bases, with 13 bases sitting between them. The length of the CDR3 is 13 residues. The CDR3 sequence is CASIPRGSYEQYF. The CDR3 bases are TGTGCCAGCATTCCGAGAGGAAGCTACGAGCAGTACTTC.

The chain combines TRBV4-1 with TRBJ2-7; D unclear. Looked up from germline, CDR1 is MGHRA and CDR2 is YSYEKL. Trimming pared 2 bases from V and 2 bases from J, leaving 10 bases between. The CDR3 totals 14 residues. CDR3 in DNA: TGCGCCAGCAGCCAACGTCGCGGAGCCTACGAGCAGTACTTC. It codes for CASSQRRGAYEQYF.

V gene TRBV30 combines with J gene TRBJ1-6; 7 bases fit TRBD1. From germline, CDR1 is GTSNPN and CDR2 SVGIG (reference sequence). There are 14 residues in the CDR3. With V trimmed by 3 bases and J by 5 bases, 4 bases remained unmatched. The CDR3 region is CAWRGQANNSPLHF. CDR3 DNA: TGTGCCTGGAGAGGACAGGCCAATAATTCACCCCTCCACTTT.

The gene calls are TRBV2 and TRBJ2-1; 7 positions match TRBD2. V lost 1 base and J lost 8; bases outside the gene matches: 11. In germline, CDR1 is SNHLY, CDR2 FYNNEI. The CDR3 sequence is 16 residues long. This CDR3 is CASSEGLASGADEQFF. CDR3 DNA sequence: TGTGCCAGCAGTGAAGGGTTGGCTAGCGGAGCCGATGAGCAGTTCTTC.

V gene TRBV30 combines with J gene TRBJ2-7; 7 nucleotides align to TRBD2. Germline V gene data show CDR1 as GTSNPN and CDR2 as SVGIG (reference sequence). The V gene end was trimmed by 7 bases and the J gene end by 3 bases; junction bases not matched to a gene: 18. The CDR3 length is 16 residues. Here the CDR3 reads CAFYPPGLTNVYEQYF. The DNA of the CDR3 is TGTGCCTTTTACCCGCCGGGACTAACGAACGTCTACGAGCAGTACTTC.

The genes are TRBV5-4 and TRBJ2-7; unclear D gene. CDR3 size: 12 residues. Trimming shortened V by 5 bases and J by 2 bases, and 8 bases separated the two germline ends. Germline loops: CDR1 SGHNT, CDR2 YYREEE (reference sequence). CDR3 sequence: CASSRGTYEQYF. Written as DNA, the CDR3 is TGTGCCAGCAGTCGCGGAACCTACGAGCAGTACTTC.

This clone was seen a single time. V is TRBV6-1 and J is TRBJ2-7, with 12 positions matching TRBD2. CDR3 size: 13 residues. V shed 5 bases, J shed 10 bases, and the junction held 6 bases outside the gene matches. Germline V CDR1 and CDR2: MNHNS, SASEGT. This CDR3 is CASSQGLAGNQYF. CDR3 sequence (DNA): TGTGCCAGCAGTCAAGGACTAGCGGGAAATCAGTACTTC.

This clone was observed once. V usage is TRBV9 and J usage is TRBJ1-5; TRBD1 matches at 8 bases. Germline values: CDR1 SGDLS, CDR2 YYNGEE. This CDR3 is 15 amino acids long. Trimming cost V 0 bases and J 4 bases; bases outside gene matches: 3. CDR3 residues: CASSVGGQGNQPQHF. The CDR3 nucleotides read TGTGCCAGCAGCGTAGGTGGACAGGGTAATCAGCCCCAGCATTTT.

The chain joins TRBV2 to TRBJ1-5; 10 bases agree with TRBD1. CDR1 and CDR2 from the germline V gene are SNHLY and FYNNEI. The CDR3 covers 16 residues. Losses at the gene ends were 2 bases for V and 2 bases for J; bases not matched to a gene: 3. The CDR3 loop is CASSETTGGGNQPQHF. CDR3 in DNA: TGTGCCAGCAGTGAAACGACAGGGGGCGGCAATCAGCCCCAGCATTTT.

The genes are TRBV30 and TRBJ1-2, with D maybe TRBD1 (6 bases). Trimming took 5 bases from V and 6 from J, leaving 16 bases between them. Germline V gene lookup returns CDR1 GTSNPN and CDR2 SVGIG (reference sequence). The CDR3 extends over 13 amino acids. CDR3 bases: TGTGCCTGGGGGGGCCAGGGATCGGATGGCTACACCTTC. Protein sequence: CAWGGQGSDGYTF.

The chain carries TRBV2 and TRBJ2-1; no clear D gene. Germline CDR1 SNHLY, CDR2 FYNNEI. Between the trimmed V and J ends, which lost 7 bases and 6 bases, there was a span of 13 bases. This CDR3 has 13 residues. CDR3 in amino acids: CASNLGSPNEQFF. The DNA for the CDR3 is TGTGCCAGCAACCTAGGAAGTCCCAATGAGCAGTTCTTC.

V and J are TRBV28 and TRBJ1-2; a weak D match, TRBD1 (5 bases). This CDR3 spans 13 amino acids. Germline-derived CDR1 and CDR2 are MDHEN and SYDVKM. Trimming took 10 bases from V and 4 from J, leaving 16 bases between them. In DNA, the CDR3 is TGTGCCATCGCAGGGAATCCTAGCTATGGCTACACCTTC. Encoded protein: CAIAGNPSYGYTF.

The J gene is TRBJ2-1, the V gene TRBV5-4; weak D call: TRBD2 (5 bases). The CDR3 has 14 residues. V was cut by 2 bases and J by 5 bases, with 11 bases left in between. In germline, CDR1 is SGHNT, CDR2 YYREEE (reference sequence). CDR3 DNA sequence: TGTGCCAGCAGCTTTCGAGACGGGAACAATGAGCAGTTCTTC. Its translation: CASSFRDGNNEQFF.

This chain joins TRBV7-9 and TRBJ1-1; perhaps TRBD1 as D (6 bases). CDR1 SEHNR and CDR2 FQNEAQ come from the germline V gene (reference sequence). The CDR3 spans 13 residues. The V end was cut by 0 bases, the J end by 6 bases, with 8 bases between. For the CDR3, the DNA is TGTGCCAGCAGCTTAGCGCACAGGGCTGAAGCTTTCTTT. It is translated as CASSLAHRAEAFF.

The chain has TRBV18 and TRBJ1-2, with 8 bases fitting TRBD1. The CDR3 is 16 amino acids. J gave up 0 bases and V 4 bases, and 7 bases lay outside the gene matches. The germline gives CDR1 KGHSH, CDR2 LQKENI. The CDR3 sequence: CASSQDRGLANYGYTF. The CDR3 DNA follows: TGTGCCAGCTCACAAGACAGGGGCTTAGCTAACTATGGCTACACCTTC.

This clone has just a few counts. The CDR3 region is CASRGEGLADYNEQFF. CDR3 DNA sequence: TGTGCCAGCAGGGGAGAGGGACTAGCGGACTACAATGAGCAGTTCTTC. The chain carries TRBV6-6 and TRBJ2-1; 11 bases match TRBD2. V lost 6 bases and J lost 3; bases outside the gene matches: 7. The germline gives CDR1 MNHNY, CDR2 SVGAGI (reference sequence). CDR3 size: 16 residues.

As regards this clone: Germline and junction disagree at one end, which may indicate a read error. The chain couples TRBV7-7 to TRBJ2-7, with 9 bases fitting TRBD1. The germline CDR1 and CDR2 sequences are SSHAT and FNYEAQ (reference sequence). This CDR3 is built from 13 residues. CDR3 sequence: CASSLNTGGQQYF. The CDR3 coding sequence is TGTGCTAGCAGCTTAAATACAGGGGGCCAGCAGTACTTC.